These 11 T cell receptor beta chains were sequenced from one sample in a study of blood T cells in healthy people across ages. Primers used in a second PCR of roughly 6 to 11 cycles were a sample-barcoded 5' primer and a J-beta primer mix. TCRdb recomputed calls from the 5' RACE reads with MiXCR, one row per CDR3 protein. The sample includes fewer than 950,000 distinct CDR3 sequences, about 37% of them seen just once. Sequencing used blood. These TCRs come from a man younger than 30 in good health.

The chain links TRBV10-3 to TRBJ1-1; D possibly corresponds to TRBD1 (6 bases). Germline loops: CDR1 ENHRY, CDR2 SYGVKD. Trimming left V 3 bases short and J 3 bases short, with 14 bases between. CDR3 length: 15 amino acids. The CDR3: CAISDPTGGDTEAFF. The CDR3 coding sequence is TGTGCCATCAGTGACCCGACAGGAGGGGACACTGAAGCTTTCTTT.

The CDR3 coding sequence is TGTGCCAGCAGCCGGGAACGGGGCAATGAGCAGTTCTTC. It is translated as CASSRERGNEQFF. V gene TRBV6-6 combines with J gene TRBJ2-1; D possibly corresponds to TRBD2 (5 bases). CDR3 size: 13 residues. Per the germline V gene, CDR1 is MNHNY and CDR2 is SVGAGI (reference sequence). The ends were cut back, 6 bases at V and 6 bases at J, with 12 bases in the middle.

In this sample, this clonotype turned up once. The chain has TRBV29-1 and TRBJ2-5; D is uncertain. This CDR3 spans 11 amino acids. The V gene's germline CDR1 is SQVTM and CDR2 ANQGSEA. Trimming stripped 5 bases from V and 1 base from J, with 5 bases between. CDR3 DNA sequence: TGCAGCGTTAACCGCCAAGAGACCCAGTACTTC. The encoded protein is CSVNRQETQYF.

The chain links TRBV15 to TRBJ2-3, with D tentatively TRBD1 (6 bases). Germline V gene lookup returns CDR1 LNHNV and CDR2 YYDKDF (reference sequence). This CDR3 has 14 residues. With 5 bases removed from V and 11 bases from J, the gap between germline ends came to 20 bases. CDR3 in amino acids: CATSLEPDSPGQYF. The CDR3 nucleotides read TGTGCCACCAGCTTGGAACCGGACAGCCCAGGGCAGTATTTT.

This clonotype was observed many times. One end of the junction fails to match germline, which may point to a read error. This CDR3 is CASSLGQMNTEAFF. The DNA of the CDR3 is TGTGCCAGCAGCTTAGGTCAGATGAACACTGAAGCTTTCTTT. The V and J genes are TRBV12-3 or TRBV12-4 and TRBJ1-1; unclear D gene. The CDR3 is 14 amino acids.

This rearrangement joins TRBV7-2 to TRBJ2-7; D is unclear. CDR1 is SGHTA and CDR2 is FQGNSA in the germline V gene. The CDR3 sequence is 13 residues long. Trimming removed 4 bases from V and 1 base from J, with 8 bases in between. The CDR3 nucleotides read TGTGCCAGCAGCTGTGAACAGTCCTACGAGCAGTACTTC. This codes for CASSCEQSYEQYF.

This clonotype appeared many times. This rearrangement joins TRBV4-3 to TRBJ2-3, with D perhaps TRBD1 (6 bases). Germline V gene lookup returns CDR1 LGHNA and CDR2 YSLEER. The CDR3 has 13 residues. V dropped 1 base and J dropped 5 bases, with 7 bases sitting between them. CDR3 DNA sequence: TGCGCCAGCAGCCAAGTGGGACAAGATACGCAGTATTTT. It yields the protein CASSQVGQDTQYF.

In this sample, this clonotype turned up once. With a much larger clone just one base away, this may be a read error. The chain recombines TRBV25-1 with TRBJ2-7, with D hard to call. The CDR3 is 12 residues long. The V gene lost 5 bases and the J gene lost 6 bases, with 11 bases spanning the gap. CDR1 is MGHDK, CDR2 SYGVNS, per germline. CDR3 protein: CASSTTAAEQYF. The DNA of the CDR3 is TGTGCCAGCAGTACCACCGCCGCCGAGCAGTACTTC.

The rearrangement links TRBV7-2 to TRBJ2-1, with a weak D call TRBD2 (6 bases). This CDR3 contains 13 residues. The V gene lost 1 base and the J gene lost 9 bases, with 10 bases spanning the gap. The germline V gene has CDR1 SGHTA and CDR2 FQGNSA. The CDR3 DNA reads as TGTGCCAGCAGCTTAGATCAGGGAGGTGAGCAGTTCTTC. Its protein product is CASSLDQGGEQFF.

This clonotype was seen ten or more times. V gene TRBV12-3 or TRBV12-4 combines with J gene TRBJ1-2, with TRBD1 identical over 9 bases. This CDR3 comprises 18 residues. Trimming cost V 7 bases and J 6 bases; bases outside gene matches: 21. As DNA, the CDR3 is TGTGCCAGCACCTATAAGGGCCTAACAGGGGGCGGGCGTGATGGCTACACCTTC. Translated: CASTYKGLTGGGRDGYTF.

V and J are TRBV7-8 and TRBJ2-7; D gene unclear. The germline V and J ends were trimmed by 6 bases and 3 bases, with 18 bases remaining between them. Germline values: CDR1 SGHVS, CDR2 FQNEAQ. The CDR3 extends over 15 amino acids. In nucleotides, the CDR3 is TGTGCCAGCAGGGAACACAGAGGACCCAGCTACGAGCAGTACTTC. It yields the protein CASREHRGPSYEQYF.